These 24 T cell receptor beta chains were all obtained from the same sample, sequenced in a study of T-cell reconstitution after alpha-beta-depleted transplantation in children. The library targeted TCRbeta and was prepared with unique molecular identifiers. TCRdb fed the PCR reads into MiXCR, producing one record per CDR3 protein. The data show 150,000 to 250,000 distinct CDR3 sequences, less than 15% seen once. This material consisted of PBMCs from the stem cell graft donor, taken from the stem cell graft. The receptors shown here come from a human donor who donated a stem cell graft to a child with acute lymphoblastic leukemia.

This clonotype was counted ten times or more. The chain carries TRBV6-2 or TRBV6-3 and TRBJ2-3, with 10 nucleotides matching TRBD2. V lost 2 bases and J lost 4; bases outside the gene matches: 9. This CDR3 has 17 amino acids. Germline CDR1 is MNHEY and CDR2 is SVGEGT. CDR3 region: CASSYSGVAGGPDTQYF. The CDR3 DNA sequence: TGTGCCAGCAGTTACAGTGGGGTAGCGGGAGGTCCAGATACGCAGTATTTT.

This clonotype has a count of ten or more. The junction shows a germline mismatch at one end, possibly a read error. The chain recombines TRBV12-3 or TRBV12-4 with TRBJ2-2; no firm D call. The CDR3 has 13 amino acids. The CDR3 nucleotides read TGCGCCAGCAGCCAACTTAACACCGGGGAGCTGTTTTTT. Its translation: CASSQLNTGELFF.

Many counts were recorded for this clonotype. This sequence joins TRBV9 and TRBJ1-1, with D perhaps matching TRBD1 (6 bases). CDR3 length: 13 amino acids. CDR1 and CDR2 (germline): SGDLS, YYNGEE. V dropped 2 bases and J dropped 5 bases, with 10 bases sitting between them. This CDR3 reads CASSVRGGTEAFF. CDR3 bases: TGTGCCAGCAGCGTCCGAGGGGGGACTGAAGCTTTCTTT.

A word on this clonotype: This sequence may be a read error, since a much larger clone differs from it by one base. The J gene is TRBJ1-1, the V gene TRBV20-1; D might be TRBD1 (6 bases). With 6 bases removed from V and 4 bases from J, the gap between germline ends came to 15 bases. There are 13 residues in the CDR3. Germline loops: CDR1 DFQATT, CDR2 SNEGSKA (reference sequence). The DNA for the CDR3 is TGCAGTGCCACCGGGACACCGACCACTGAAGCTTTCTTT. It encodes CSATGTPTTEAFF.

This clonotype appeared many times. The V and J genes are TRBV12-3 or TRBV12-4 and TRBJ2-6; D gene ambiguous. V shed 11 bases and J shed 3 bases, with 8 bases lying between them. This CDR3 is built from 12 residues. CDR3 sequence reads: CASPDGANVLTF. DNA of the CDR3: TGTGCCTCTCCGGATGGGGCCAACGTCCTGACTTTC.

This clonotype was seen more than once but under ten times. This sequence joins TRBV7-9 and TRBJ2-3, with TRBD2 matching 13 bases. The CDR3 runs to 17 residues. The V gene end was trimmed by 5 bases and the J gene end by 4 bases; junction bases not matched to a gene: 9. Germline loops: CDR1 SEHNR, CDR2 FQNEAQ (reference sequence). The CDR3 loop is CASSPPWTSGSADTQYF. CDR3 DNA sequence: TGTGCCAGCAGCCCCCCCTGGACTAGCGGGAGCGCAGATACGCAGTATTTT.

This clonotype was detected many times. This rearrangement joins TRBV29-1 to TRBJ2-3; 7 bases line up with TRBD1. CDR3 length equals 14 residues. The ends lost 3 bases at V and 4 bases at J; junction bases unmatched: 7. Germline V gene data show CDR1 as SQVTM and CDR2 as ANQGSEA. The CDR3: CSVDFWGQPDTQYF. The CDR3 coding sequence is TGCAGCGTTGATTTTTGGGGACAGCCAGATACGCAGTATTTT.

The table lists this clonotype with many counts. The chain joins TRBV27 to TRBJ2-1; no firm D call. V lost 3 bases, J lost 9 bases, and 9 bases lay in between. CDR1 MNHEY and CDR2 SMNVEV come from the germline V gene (reference sequence). The CDR3 has 12 amino acids. CDR3 residues: CASSFQRSEQFF. CDR3 coding DNA: TGTGCCAGCAGTTTCCAAAGAAGTGAGCAGTTCTTC.

At least ten counts were recorded for this clonotype. V gene TRBV11-2 combines with J gene TRBJ2-1, with D possibly being TRBD1 (5 bases). The V gene lost 4 bases and the J gene lost 8 bases, with 18 bases spanning the gap. CDR1 is SGHAT and CDR2 is FQNNGV in the germline V gene. The CDR3 is 15 amino acids. The CDR3 spells CASSSAPQGIYEQFF. DNA of the CDR3: TGTGCCAGCAGCTCTGCCCCTCAGGGAATATATGAGCAGTTCTTC. Using reference TRBV11-2 and TRBJ2-1 for the parts outside the CDR3, the full variable domain is EAGVAQSPRYKIIEKRQSVAFWCNPISGHATLYWYQQILGQGPKLLIQFQNNGVVDDSQLPKDRFSAERLKGVDSTLKIQPAKLEDSAVYLCASSSAPQGIYEQFFGPGTRLTVL.

V is TRBV7-8 and J is TRBJ2-1, with D maybe TRBD2 (6 bases). The ends were cut back, 5 bases at V and 0 bases at J, with 11 bases in the middle. Looked up from germline, CDR1 is SGHVS and CDR2 is FQNEAQ. The CDR3 has 15 residues. The CDR3 DNA sequence: TGTGCCAGCAGCCTCCGGAGGGGCTCCTACAATGAGCAGTTCTTC. Its protein is CASSLRRGSYNEQFF.

This clonotype was seen only a few times. The V gene is TRBV4-1, the J gene TRBJ2-7, with 11 bases lining up with TRBD2. Germline CDR1 reads MGHRA; CDR2 reads YSYEKL. The CDR3 runs 15 residues. Germline trimming cut 1 base from V and 5 bases from J; bases unmatched to any gene: 4. CDR3 protein: CASSQGGLAGDEQYF. The CDR3 bases are TGCGCCAGCAGCCAAGGCGGACTAGCGGGCGACGAGCAGTACTTC.

In its sample, this clonotype was seen many times. The genes are TRBV5-1 and TRBJ2-1; D gene ambiguous. This CDR3 contains 13 residues. Germline CDR1 SGHRS, CDR2 YFSETQ. Trimming shortened V by 4 bases and J by 8 bases, and 13 bases separated the two germline ends. In DNA, the CDR3 is TGCGCCAGCAGCGGTACAGCGCTCTATGAGCAGTTCTTC. Encoded protein: CASSGTALYEQFF.

The table lists this clonotype with many counts. The V and J genes are TRBV29-1 and TRBJ2-5; D gene ambiguous. The germline V gene has CDR1 SQVTM and CDR2 ANQGSEA. Trimming pared 1 base from V and 2 bases from J, leaving 11 bases between. CDR3 size: 14 residues. CDR3 bases: TGCAGCGTTGAAGTGTTAGCAGGACAAGAGACCCAGTACTTC. It encodes CSVEVLAGQETQYF.

This clonotype has more than one count but fewer than ten. The chain couples TRBV11-1 to TRBJ2-5, with 13 nucleotides matching TRBD2. Trimming at V came to 4 bases and at J to 4 bases, leaving 12 bases not matched to a gene. The germline V gene has CDR1 SGHAT and CDR2 FQDESV (reference sequence). This CDR3 has 18 residues. The CDR3 sequence is CASSSRTSGSVRGETQYF. In DNA, the CDR3 is TGTGCCAGCAGCTCCAGGACTAGCGGGAGTGTTAGAGGAGAGACCCAGTACTTC.

This clonotype appeared many times. V is TRBV6-1 and J is TRBJ2-2; 11 bases match TRBD2. V lost 7 bases to trimming and J lost 4 bases; unmatched junction nucleotides: 5. The length of the CDR3 is 15 residues. CDR1 and CDR2 from the germline V gene are MNHNS and SASEGT. This CDR3 is CASMRLAGTTGELFF. The CDR3 DNA reads TGTGCCAGCATGAGACTAGCGGGGACCACCGGGGAGCTGTTTTTT.

This clonotype was found many times. The chain combines TRBV6-5 with TRBJ1-1; D possibly corresponds to TRBD1 (5 bases). The germline CDR1 and CDR2 sequences are MNHEY and SVGAGI. This CDR3 comprises 15 residues. Trimming stripped 2 bases from V and 5 bases from J, with 15 bases between. CDR3 sequence: CASSYGWPRGTEAFF. The DNA for the CDR3 is TGTGCCAGCAGTTACGGTTGGCCGAGGGGTACTGAAGCTTTCTTT.

This clonotype occurred many times. The chain has TRBV3-1 and TRBJ2-2; the D is unclear. Germline CDR1 reads LGHDT; CDR2 reads YNNKEL (reference sequence). This CDR3 has 15 residues. V gave up 4 bases and J gave up 3 bases, with 12 bases separating them. The CDR3 is CASSLDRPDTGELFF. The CDR3 DNA follows: TGTGCCAGCAGCCTAGATAGGCCGGACACCGGGGAGCTGTTTTTT.

This clonotype was observed a single time. This sequence joins TRBV30 and TRBJ2-2, with a tentative D call TRBD2 (6 bases). The CDR3 runs 15 residues. The germline CDR1 and CDR2 sequences are GTSNPN and SVGIG (reference sequence). Trimming took 2 bases from V and 6 from J, leaving 16 bases between them. CDR3: CAWSYGGGVAGELFF. The DNA for the CDR3 is TGTGCCTGGAGTTATGGGGGAGGAGTAGCCGGGGAGCTGTTTTTT.

This clonotype was recorded at least ten times. This chain links TRBV7-8 with TRBJ1-4; D unclear. This CDR3 contains 12 residues. Germline assignment: CDR1 SGHVS and CDR2 FQNEAQ. Trimming took off 5 bases at V and 9 bases at J, with 10 bases between the two ends. The CDR3 DNA follows: TGTGCCAGCAGCCACTATCTCCAAAAACTGTTTTTT. As protein: CASSHYLQKLFF. The whole variable domain, remainder taken from reference TRBV7-8 and TRBJ1-4, is GAGVSQSPRYKVAKRGQDVALRCDPISGHVSLFWYQQALGQGPEFLTYFQNEAQLDKSGLPSDRFFAERPEGSVSTLKIQRTQQEDSAVYLCASSHYLQKLFFGSGTQLSVL.

This clonotype occurred a few times. The J gene is TRBJ2-3, the V gene TRBV9, with D possibly TRBD2 on 8 matching bases. This CDR3 region has 15 residues. CDR1 SGDLS and CDR2 YYNGEE come from the germline V gene. Between the trimmed V and J ends, which lost 2 bases and 4 bases, there was a span of 14 bases. This chain's CDR3 is CASSVTGGGADTQYF. DNA for the CDR3: TGTGCCAGCAGCGTGACGGGAGGGGGCGCAGATACGCAGTATTTT.

There are many counts of this clonotype. The chain couples TRBV5-1 to TRBJ2-3; 8 bases agree with TRBD2. The V segment lost 4 bases and the J segment 3 bases; nucleotides outside the gene matches: 7. This CDR3 is built from 15 residues. Germline V gene lookup returns CDR1 SGHRS and CDR2 YFSETQ. In DNA, the CDR3 is TGCGCCAGCAGCCCCTCTATAGCGGGAACAGATACGCAGTATTTT. Protein product: CASSPSIAGTDTQYF.

This clonotype occurred many times. This chain uses TRBV12-3 or TRBV12-4 with TRBJ2-1; perhaps TRBD2 as D (6 bases). Trimming took off 7 bases at V and 6 bases at J, with 16 bases between the two ends. This CDR3 region has 14 residues. This CDR3 reads CASTPGGELNEQFF. CDR3 DNA sequence: TGTGCCAGCACTCCCGGAGGGGAGCTCAATGAGCAGTTCTTC.

This clonotype was seen many times. V and J are TRBV5-1 and TRBJ2-7; the D is unclear. CDR3 length: 14 residues. V gave up 1 base and J gave up 3 bases, with 11 bases separating them. CDR1 SGHRS and CDR2 YFSETQ come from the germline V gene. CDR3 DNA: TGCGCCAGCAGCTTGACCGCAGGAAACTACGAGCAGTACTTC. This sequence encodes CASSLTAGNYEQYF.

This clonotype was seen ten or more times. The rearrangement joins TRBV7-9 to TRBJ2-3; D gene unclear. The CDR3 length is 15 residues. Germline V CDR1 and CDR2: SEHNR, FQNEAQ (reference sequence). V lost 0 bases to trimming and J lost 7 bases, with 14 bases between them. The CDR3 coding sequence is TGTGCCAGCAGCTTAGCAGCACCTTTGGCAAATACGCAGTATTTT. Protein: CASSLAAPLANTQYF.